One sample yielded the 21 T cell receptor beta chains listed below, sequenced in a study of T cell responses to AZD1222 COVID-19 vaccine. Libraries were prepared by immunoSEQ multiplex PCR; TCRdb keeps only in-frame clonotypes and omits some of them. Of around 80,000 clones listed, approximately 83% are singletons. The sequencing here drew on peripheral blood, taken 28 days after the second AZD1222 dose. These receptors were taken from an adult who received the AZD1222 COVID-19 vaccine.

The genes are TRBV20-1 and TRBJ2-1, with unresolved D. This CDR3 has 10 amino acids. CDR1 and CDR2 (germline): DFQATT, SNEGSKA (reference sequence). Between the trimmed V and J ends, which lost 3 bases and 9 bases, there was a span of 6 bases. Here the CDR3 reads CSASLGEQFF. In DNA, the CDR3 is TGCAGTGCTAGCCTGGGTGAGCAGTTCTTC.

Here the CDR3 DNA reads TGTGCCAGCAGCGACCTGGGGGAGCAGTTCTTC. It codes for CASSDLGEQFF. This rearrangement joins TRBV6-6 to TRBJ2-1, with no clear D. Germline CDR1 reads MNHNY; CDR2 reads SVGAGI (reference sequence). The ends were cut back, 6 bases at V and 10 bases at J, with 10 bases in the middle. CDR3 size: 11 residues.

This clone turned up a few times. The chain joins TRBV27 to TRBJ2-2; a possible D gene is TRBD1 (5 bases). Germline values: CDR1 MNHEY, CDR2 SMNVEV (reference sequence). V shed 6 bases and J shed 7 bases, with 18 bases lying between them. This CDR3 spans 15 amino acids. CDR3 DNA sequence: TGTGCCAGCAGCCTCGATCGCCAGGGATACGGGGAGCTGTTTTTT. Translating gives CASSLDRQGYGELFF.

The chain carries TRBV12-5 and TRBJ1-1; 9 positions agree with TRBD1. The CDR3 sequence is 13 residues long. The ends lost 6 bases at V and 4 bases at J; junction bases unmatched: 3. CDR1 is LGHNT, CDR2 FRNRAP, per germline. The CDR3 is CASGLTGGTEAFF. The DNA of the CDR3 is TGTGCTAGTGGGTTGACAGGGGGCACTGAAGCTTTCTTT.

This rearrangement joins TRBV5-1 to TRBJ1-3; 7 bases match TRBD1. Germline V lookup: CDR1 SGHRS, CDR2 YFSETQ. This CDR3 spans 16 amino acids. The junction had 15 bases not matched to a gene; V was cut back by 4 bases and J by 8 bases. CDR3 DNA sequence: TGCGCCAGCAGCGAGGACCCCCGCAGGGGGAACGACACCATATATTTT. Its protein product is CASSEDPRRGNDTIYF. The complete variable domain, with remaining parts taken from reference TRBV5-1 and TRBJ1-3, reads KAGVTQTPRYLIKTRGQQVTLSCSPISGHRSVSWYQQTPGQGLQFLFEYFSETQRNKGNFPGRFSGRQFSNSRSEMNVSTLELGDSALYLCASSEDPRRGNDTIYFGEGSWLTVV.

The V gene is TRBV6-1, the J gene TRBJ1-2, with 7 bases identical to TRBD1. In germline, CDR1 is MNHNS, CDR2 SASEGT. The CDR3 contains 14 residues. V lost 1 base to trimming and J lost 4 bases; unmatched junction nucleotides: 3. DNA of the CDR3: TGTGCCAGCAGTGAAGGTCAGGGGGTCTATGGCTACACCTTC. Protein: CASSEGQGVYGYTF.

The chain combines TRBV5-4 with TRBJ2-6; 8 nucleotides align to TRBD2. V was clipped by 7 bases and J by 0 bases; unmatched bases: 3. This CDR3 has 15 residues. The V gene's germline CDR1 is SGHNT and CDR2 YYREEE (reference sequence). Here the CDR3 DNA reads TGTGCCAGCCTGGGGACTAGCTCTGGGGCCAACGTCCTGACTTTC. It codes for CASLGTSSGANVLTF.

This chain connects TRBV9 to TRBJ1-1, with D unresolved. From germline, CDR1 is SGDLS and CDR2 YYNGEE. With 0 bases removed from V and 4 bases from J, the gap between germline ends came to 10 bases. This CDR3 spans 14 amino acids. The CDR3 spells CASSVAGFPTEAFF. CDR3 in DNA: TGTGCCAGCAGCGTAGCCGGATTTCCCACTGAAGCTTTCTTT.

The chain employs TRBV12-3 or TRBV12-4 and TRBJ2-2; D is undetermined. V lost 8 bases and J lost 3, with 10 bases in between. This CDR3 contains 13 residues. Here the CDR3 DNA reads TGTGCCAGCGGATTGGGTTACACCGGGGAGCTGTTTTTT. It translates to CASGLGYTGELFF.

The CDR3 loop reads CAISEGTAGNQPQHF. The CDR3 coding sequence is TGTGCCATCAGTGAGGGGACCGCAGGCAATCAGCCCCAGCATTTT. V and J are TRBV10-3 and TRBJ1-5; D perhaps matches TRBD1 (5 bases). Looked up from germline, CDR1 is ENHRY and CDR2 is SYGVKD. Trimming removed 2 bases at V and 2 bases at J, with 10 bases between. CDR3 length: 15 amino acids.

The genes are TRBV28 and TRBJ1-3, with a tentative D call TRBD1 (5 bases). V was shortened by 6 bases and J by 0 bases, with 9 bases between the two germline ends. The CDR3 length is 14 residues. Germline V gene lookup returns CDR1 MDHEN and CDR2 SYDVKM. CDR3 DNA: TGTGCCAGCAGGGCTGGGGGCTCTGGAAACACCATATATTTT. Its protein is CASRAGGSGNTIYF.

For the CDR3, the DNA is TGTGCCAGCAGCTTAAGGCCAAATGAAAAACTGTTTTTT. It yields the protein CASSLRPNEKLFF. This chain uses TRBV7-3 with TRBJ1-4; D not resolved. The CDR3 totals 13 residues. The germline V gene encodes CDR1 SGHTA and CDR2 FQGTGA. The V end lost 1 base, the J end lost 5 bases, and 5 bases lay between the germline ends.

The rearrangement uses TRBV28 and TRBJ2-7; D unresolved. The germline CDR1 and CDR2 sequences are MDHEN and SYDVKM. This CDR3 is built from 13 residues. V lost 3 bases, J lost 2 bases, and 8 bases lay in between. The CDR3 nucleotides read TGTGCCAGCAGTTTCTCGGTCCCCTACGAGCAGTACTTC. Its translation is CASSFSVPYEQYF.

The gene calls are TRBV6-6 and TRBJ2-2; D is possibly TRBD1 (6 bases). Deletions cut 4 bases from V and 6 bases from J, with 18 bases between. The CDR3 is made up of 16 amino acids. Germline V lookup: CDR1 MNHNY, CDR2 SVGAGI (reference sequence). CDR3 in DNA: TGTGCCAGCAGTTCTTATAAGGGGGTGTTGCCCGGGGAGCTGTTTTTT. It is translated as CASSSYKGVLPGELFF.

V is TRBV9 and J is TRBJ2-5; 8 nucleotides match TRBD1. After removal of 0 bases from V and 4 bases from J, the junction contained 5 bases not matched to a gene. The CDR3 loop spans 15 amino acids. Germline-derived CDR1 and CDR2 are SGDLS and YYNGEE. The CDR3 nucleotides are TGTGCCAGCAGCGTAGGGCAGGGGGCGGGAGAGACCCAGTACTTC. Its translation is CASSVGQGAGETQYF.

V gene TRBV6-5 combines with J gene TRBJ1-6; D remains unclear. The CDR3 contains 15 residues. Trimming cost V 1 base and J 5 bases, with 9 bases left between them. The germline V gene encodes CDR1 MNHEY and CDR2 SVGAGI. This CDR3 is CASSYFSQNNSPLHF. In nucleotides, the CDR3 is TGTGCCAGCAGTTACTTCTCGCAGAATAATTCACCCCTCCACTTT.

The V and J genes are TRBV30 and TRBJ1-2; no clear D. The CDR3 contains 14 residues. Germline V lookup: CDR1 GTSNPN, CDR2 SVGIG (reference sequence). The germline V and J ends were trimmed by 0 bases and 10 bases, with 18 bases remaining between them. DNA of the CDR3: TGTGCCTGGAGTGTCAGTTTTGGGGTAGATGCCTACACCTTC. Its protein is CAWSVSFGVDAYTF.

The J gene is TRBJ1-1, the V gene TRBV7-8; D not certain. Germline lookup yields CDR1 SGHVS and CDR2 FQNEAQ. Trimming took off 1 base at V and 0 bases at J, with 6 bases between the two ends. CDR3 length: 14 residues. The chain's CDR3 is CASSLGKVNTEAFF. CDR3 nucleotide sequence: TGTGCCAGCAGCTTAGGAAAAGTGAACACTGAAGCTTTCTTT.

The CDR3 bases are TGTGCCAGCAGCCAAGATGTGGGTAGCAATCAGCCCCAGCATTTT. It codes for CASSQDVGSNQPQHF. This rearrangement joins TRBV3-1 (or the pseudogene TRBV3-2) to TRBJ1-5, with D unclear. The CDR3 contains 15 residues. Trimming removed 0 bases at V and 0 bases at J, with 6 bases between. Per germline, CDR1 LGHDT and CDR2 YNNKEL (reference sequence).

This chain joins TRBV3-1 (or the pseudogene TRBV3-2) and TRBJ2-5, with D perhaps assigned TRBD1 or TRBD2 (5 bases each). Looked up from germline, CDR1 is LGHDT and CDR2 is YNNKEL (reference sequence). V was shortened by 4 bases and J by 3 bases, with 12 bases between the two germline ends. The CDR3 covers 14 residues. The DNA for the CDR3 is TGTGCCAGCAGCCCCTCGACAGCGGAAGAGACCCAGTACTTC. Protein product: CASSPSTAEETQYF.

The chain uses TRBV15 and TRBJ2-1, with a tentative D call TRBD2 (6 bases). Trimming pared 10 bases from V and 5 bases from J, leaving 21 bases between. The CDR3 has 15 amino acids. Germline assignment: CDR1 LNHNV and CDR2 YYDKDF (reference sequence). The CDR3 DNA follows: TGTGCCATAGGAATAGCGGACAACGCCAACAATGAGCAGTTCTTC. This gives the protein CAIGIADNANNEQFF.